Below are 25 T cell receptor beta chains sequenced from a single sample in a study of T cell responses to AZD1222 COVID-19 vaccine. Some clones are missing from TCRdb's copy, which holds only in-frame ones; the method was immunoSEQ multiplex PCR. The sample includes some 130,000 clones, about 90% seen only once; the top ten take 1.5% to 2%. This specimen was peripheral blood, taken on day 0 of AZD1222 vaccination. Source of these receptors: an adult in good health.

The count of this clone is one. J is TRBJ1-2 and V is TRBV5-1, with 9 bases that match TRBD1. Germline CDR1 and CDR2: SGHRS and YFSETQ. Trimming removed 4 bases from V and 2 bases from J; junction bases left unmatched: 9. The CDR3 is made up of 16 amino acids. CDR3 residues: CASSLQSGTGNYGYTF. CDR3 nucleotides: TGCGCCAGCAGCCTCCAATCCGGGACAGGGAACTATGGCTACACCTTC.

This clone was counted a single time. This rearrangement joins TRBV27 to TRBJ2-7; D is ambiguous. The CDR3 runs to 14 residues. CDR1 is MNHEY and CDR2 is SMNVEV in the germline V gene (reference sequence). V was trimmed by 2 bases and J by 2 bases, leaving 10 bases between them. CDR3 sequence (DNA): TGTGCCAGCAGTTTAACGGCTCTTACCTACGAGCAGTACTTC. Protein sequence: CASSLTALTYEQYF.

This chain connects TRBV19 to TRBJ2-2, with TRBD1 as a possible D gene (6 bases). This CDR3 is 13 amino acids long. Germline loops: CDR1 LNHDA, CDR2 SQIVND (reference sequence). The V gene lost 10 bases and the J gene lost 3 bases, with 12 bases spanning the gap. CDR3 nucleotides: TGTGCCACTAGGGGGATTGACACCGGGGAGCTGTTTTTT. It codes for CATRGIDTGELFF.

The chain recombines TRBV28 with TRBJ1-1; D is ambiguous. The V and J ends lost 2 bases and 6 bases respectively, with 7 bases between them. Per the germline V gene, CDR1 is MDHEN and CDR2 is SYDVKM. The CDR3 is 12 amino acids. The CDR3 sequence: CASSLGSAEAFF. The DNA for the CDR3 is TGTGCCAGCAGTTTAGGGTCGGCTGAAGCTTTCTTT.

The chain links TRBV29-1 to TRBJ1-5; D may be TRBD1 (5 bases). The CDR3 is made up of 12 amino acids. Trimming took off 4 bases at V and 4 bases at J, with 8 bases between the two ends. The germline V gene has CDR1 SQVTM and CDR2 ANQGSEA. DNA for the CDR3: TGCAGCGTTGGTGGGGGGAATCAGCCCCAGCATTTT. Translating it yields CSVGGGNQPQHF.

The rearrangement uses TRBV9 and TRBJ1-6, with 7 bases that match TRBD1. V gave up 6 bases and J gave up 0 bases; unmatched junction bases: 3. CDR1 and CDR2 (germline): SGDLS, YYNGEE. The CDR3 consists of 15 residues. This CDR3 is CASNRQGSYNSPLHF. In DNA form, the CDR3 reads TGTGCCAGCAACCGACAGGGCTCCTATAATTCACCCCTCCACTTT.

This clone has only one observation. The rearrangement links TRBV6-5 to TRBJ1-1; D uncertain. The CDR3 contains 14 residues. Per germline, CDR1 MNHEY and CDR2 SVGAGI. V lost 0 bases and J 1 base, leaving 6 bases between the germline ends. The CDR3 DNA reads as TGTGCCAGCAGTTACTCCCAACGGAACACTGAAGCTTTCTTT. It translates to CASSYSQRNTEAFF.

This clone has more than one count but fewer than ten. The chain has TRBV27 and TRBJ1-1; D gene ambiguous. With 2 bases removed from V and 0 bases from J, the gap between germline ends came to 7 bases. The germline CDR1 and CDR2 sequences are MNHEY and SMNVEV (reference sequence). The CDR3 contains 14 residues. For the CDR3, the DNA is TGTGCCAGCAGTTTAAGAGGCCTGAACACTGAAGCTTTCTTT. Translated: CASSLRGLNTEAFF.

This sequence joins TRBV2 and TRBJ1-2; no reliable D call. CDR1 and CDR2 from the germline V gene are SNHLY and FYNNEI. The ends were cut back, 6 bases at V and 4 bases at J, with 18 bases in the middle. There are 15 residues in the CDR3. As DNA, the CDR3 is TGTGCCAGCAGGGTGCGGAAGGTAAGAGGCTATGGCTACACCTTC. Residues: CASRVRKVRGYGYTF. The full variable domain, in which reference TRBV2 and TRBJ1-2 provide the parts outside the CDR3, is EPEVTQTPSHQVTQMGQEVILRCVPISNHLYFYWYRQILGQKVEFLVSFYNNEISEKSEIFDDQFSVERPDGSNFTLKIRSTKLEDSAMYFCASRVRKVRGYGYTFGSGTRLTVV.

This rearrangement joins TRBV21-1 to TRBJ2-1. TRBV21-1 is reported as a pseudogene. The CDR3 contains 16 residues. The CDR3 nucleotides are TGTGCCAGCAGCAAAGGGGGGAAATGCCCTTACAATGAGCAGTTCTTC. Its protein product is CASSKGGKCPYNEQFF.

The chain joins TRBV6-5 to TRBJ1-5; 10 bases are shared with TRBD1. Germline lookup yields CDR1 MNHEY and CDR2 SVGAGI. The CDR3 covers 15 residues. The J segment lost 7 bases and the V segment lost 2 bases, leaving 5 bases of the junction unmatched. CDR3 amino acids: CASSYRTGGDQPQHF. In nucleotides, the CDR3 is TGTGCCAGCAGTTACCGGACAGGGGGTGACCAGCCCCAGCATTTT.

The chain couples TRBV19 to TRBJ1-1, with TRBD1 matching 8 bases. The CDR3 covers 13 residues. V gave up 3 bases and J gave up 10 bases; unmatched junction bases: 7. The germline gives CDR1 LNHDA, CDR2 SQIVND (reference sequence). The CDR3 DNA follows: TGTGCCAGTAGTATCGCCAGGGGGCTTGGAGCTTTCTTT. It specifies CASSIARGLGAFF.

The gene calls are TRBV27 and TRBJ2-1, with D unresolved. CDR1 is MNHEY, CDR2 SMNVEV, per germline (reference sequence). The CDR3 runs to 13 residues. V lost 7 bases and J 7 bases, leaving 14 bases between the germline ends. The CDR3 spells CASKMTLGNEQFF. In DNA form, the CDR3 reads TGTGCCAGCAAGATGACCCTAGGAAATGAGCAGTTCTTC.

V gene TRBV3-1 (or the pseudogene TRBV3-2) combines with J gene TRBJ1-4, with TRBD1 matching over 8 bases. This CDR3 region has 14 residues. J lost 8 bases, V lost 5 bases, and 7 bases had no gene match. CDR1 and CDR2 (germline): LGHDT, YNNKEL (reference sequence). In DNA, the CDR3 is TGTGCCAGCAGCGACAGGGGTGGGCCGGAAAAACTGTTTTTT. Protein product: CASSDRGGPEKLFF.

The CDR3 DNA is TGTGCCAGCAGCCGGACAGGGACCTACGAGCAGTACTTC. Amino acid sequence: CASSRTGTYEQYF. The rearrangement uses TRBV6-5 and TRBJ2-7; 8 nucleotides agree with TRBD1. Trimming removed 6 bases from V and 2 bases from J; junction bases left unmatched: 3. The CDR3 sequence is 13 residues long. Germline lookup yields CDR1 MNHEY and CDR2 SVGAGI.

V gene TRBV5-1 combines with J gene TRBJ1-1; tentatively, D is TRBD1 (5 bases). Trimming took off 3 bases at V and 6 bases at J, with 21 bases between the two ends. Germline loops: CDR1 SGHRS, CDR2 YFSETQ. The CDR3 is made up of 16 amino acids. The CDR3 region is CASSSHIDSIRAEAFF. The CDR3 DNA follows: TGCGCCAGCAGCTCTCATATTGACAGCATTCGGGCTGAAGCTTTCTTT. Full variable domain (rest looked up from reference TRBV5-1 and TRBJ1-1): KAGVTQTPRYLIKTRGQQVTLSCSPISGHRSVSWYQQTPGQGLQFLFEYFSETQRNKGNFPGRFSGRQFSNSRSEMNVSTLELGDSALYLCASSSHIDSIRAEAFFGQGTRLTVV.

The chain recombines TRBV5-4 with TRBJ2-7; a weak D match, TRBD2 (5 bases). The germline CDR1 and CDR2 sequences are SGHNT and YYREEE (reference sequence). CDR3 length: 14 amino acids. DNA of the CDR3: TGTGTCGTCCAAGTCTATGGGAGCTCCTACGAGCAGTACTTC. Amino acid sequence: CVVQVYGSSYEQYF.

The chain's CDR3 is CSVPNRGGYTF. The CDR3 nucleotides are TGCAGCGTCCCGAACAGGGGTGGCTACACCTTC. The chain joins TRBV29-1 to TRBJ1-2, with TRBD1 matching over 7 bases. The germline V gene has CDR1 SQVTM and CDR2 ANQGSEA. V dropped 6 bases and J dropped 7; count of bases not matched to a gene: 5. The CDR3 is made up of 11 amino acids.

The chain has TRBV19 and TRBJ1-5; 7 bases agree with TRBD1. In germline, CDR1 is LNHDA, CDR2 SQIVND (reference sequence). V dropped 2 bases and J dropped 7; count of bases not matched to a gene: 2. The CDR3 consists of 13 residues. CDR3 loop: CASSIQGGQPQHF. DNA of the CDR3: TGTGCCAGTAGTATACAGGGGGGCCAGCCCCAGCATTTT. Filled out from reference TRBV19 and TRBJ1-5, the complete variable domain reads DGGITQSPKYLFRKEGQNVTLSCEQNLNHDAMYWYRQDPGQGLRLIYYSQIVNDFQKGDIAEGYSVSREKKESFPLTVTSAQKNPTAFYLCASSIQGGQPQHFGDGTRLSIL.

This rearrangement joins TRBV5-4 to TRBJ2-7, with TRBD2 matching 10 bases. Germline V gene lookup returns CDR1 SGHNT and CDR2 YYREEE (reference sequence). The V segment lost 0 bases and the J segment 3 bases; nucleotides outside the gene matches: 3. The CDR3 spans 15 residues. CDR3 residues: CASSLASGGGYEQYF. As DNA, the CDR3 is TGTGCCAGCAGCTTGGCTAGCGGGGGTGGCTACGAGCAGTACTTC.

The V and J genes are TRBV6-5 and TRBJ1-3; D is perhaps TRBD1 (6 bases). Trimming cost V 6 bases and J 9 bases, with 21 bases left between them. CDR1 is MNHEY, CDR2 SVGAGI, per germline. The CDR3 loop spans 15 amino acids. CDR3 amino acids: CASSPGAVTQGTIYF. As DNA, the CDR3 is TGTGCCAGCAGCCCAGGGGCCGTCACCCAGGGCACCATATATTTT.

The chain combines TRBV11-2 with TRBJ2-3; D possibly corresponds to TRBD2 (6 bases). The CDR3 totals 15 residues. Germline V gene sequence: CDR1 SGHAT, CDR2 FQNNGV. V was shortened by 1 base and J by 5 bases, with 13 bases between the two germline ends. CDR3 nucleotides: TGTGCCAGCAGCTTAGGGGTCGGGGGAGGAGATACGCAGTATTTT. It yields the protein CASSLGVGGGDTQYF. Variable domain in full (rest from reference TRBV11-2 and TRBJ2-3): EAGVAQSPRYKIIEKRQSVAFWCNPISGHATLYWYQQILGQGPKLLIQFQNNGVVDDSQLPKDRFSAERLKGVDSTLKIQPAKLEDSAVYLCASSLGVGGGDTQYFGPGTRLTVL.

The rearrangement joins TRBV19 to TRBJ1-1, with D possibly TRBD1 on 5 matching bases. CDR1 is LNHDA, CDR2 SQIVND, per germline (reference sequence). The CDR3 is 14 amino acids. Trimming removed 3 bases from V and 3 bases from J, with 11 bases in between. Written as DNA, the CDR3 is TGTGCCAGTAGTATCCGTCGGGGCGACACTGAAGCTTTCTTT. Translated: CASSIRRGDTEAFF.

The chain recombines TRBV30 with TRBJ2-1, with a weak D call TRBD1 (6 bases). V lost 2 bases, J lost 4 bases, and 15 bases lay in between. The CDR3 contains 15 residues. CDR1 and CDR2 from the germline V gene are GTSNPN and SVGIG (reference sequence). The CDR3 spells CAWSTGSSKYNEQFF. CDR3 coding DNA: TGTGCCTGGAGTACAGGGTCCTCGAAGTACAATGAGCAGTTCTTC. The variable domain in full, with the rest retrieved from reference TRBV30 and TRBJ2-1, is SQTIHQWPATLVQPVGSPLSLECTVEGTSNPNLYWYRQAAGRGLQLLFYSVGIGQISSEVPQNLSASRPQDRQFILSSKKLLLSDSGFYLCAWSTGSSKYNEQFFGPGTRLTVL.

The V gene is TRBV19, the J gene TRBJ1-1; no clear D. V was clipped by 7 bases and J by 1 base, with 13 bases between them. The CDR3 extends over 14 amino acids. Per germline, CDR1 LNHDA and CDR2 SQIVND (reference sequence). CDR3 sequence: CASKVTPGNTEAFF. CDR3 DNA: TGTGCCAGTAAGGTGACTCCGGGGAACACTGAAGCTTTCTTT. The variable domain in full, with the rest retrieved from reference TRBV19 and TRBJ1-1, is DGGITQSPKYLFRKEGQNVTLSCEQNLNHDAMYWYRQDPGQGLRLIYYSQIVNDFQKGDIAEGYSVSREKKESFPLTVTSAQKNPTAFYLCASKVTPGNTEAFFGQGTRLTVV.